This record concerns one T cell receptor (beta chain) sequence. One end of the junction does not line up with germline, which may come from a read error. This entry is derived from a study of T-cell memory formation after mild COVID-19. TCRdb analysed the 5' RACE reads with MiXCR anew, one entry per CDR3 protein. The data hold a few hundred thousand distinct CDR3 sequences, with around 30% observed a single time. The sequenced material came from PBMCs or a T cell subset sorted from them (not recorded which). This TCR came from an adult woman who had mild COVID-19 (a few samples of this study predate the infection). Cell type and time point are not known.

CDR3 sequence (DNA): TGTGCTAGCAGCTTGGGACTAGCGGGACTATCCGAGCAGTACTTC. Translating it yields CASSLGLAGLSEQYF. The chain uses TRBV7-7 and TRBJ2-7; 13 nucleotides match TRBD2. CDR3 length equals 15 residues. CDR1 and CDR2 (germline): SSHAT, FNYEAQ (reference sequence).